This T cell receptor (beta chain) was obtained from a study of blood T cell repertoires in COVID-19. Study-level information: Researchers got acute and convalescent COVID-19 samples from the United States, Italy and Spain.

The germline V and J ends were trimmed by 7 bases and 4 bases, with 13 bases remaining between them. The CDR3 length is 13 residues. The germline gives CDR1 SNHLY, CDR2 FYNNEI. Per the authors' pipeline: Nucleated cell number was recorded as an estimate derived from reference gene primer amplification. This table comes from immunoSEQ multiplex PCR, and its TCRdb copy is limited to in-frame clones, with some not included. V and J calls and clone size are as listed in that table; D and trimming were resolved from the DNA. The sample records around 190,000 clones, roughly 87% being singletons. Participants reported their clinical history, and cohort assignment relied on those reports.

The gene calls are TRBV2 and TRBJ2-5; possible D gene TRBD2, 5 bases. The sequencing input was PBMCs or T cells enriched from blood (not recorded which). The sequence was collected from a man between 18 and 29 years old with acute COVID-19. The CDR3 nucleotides are TGTGCCAGCACCACTAGTTCCGCAGAGACCCAGTACTTC. Protein sequence: CASTTSSAETQYF.